Listed here are 20 T cell receptor beta chains from one sample, sequenced in a study of blood T cell repertoires in COVID-19. Assay: immunoSEQ multiplex PCR; the TCRdb copy retains only in-frame clones and omits some. The sample has roughly 130,000 clones, 70% to 85% seen once. Source material: peripheral blood. The receptors come from a woman older than 75 with acute or convalescent COVID-19.

This sequence joins TRBV11-1 and TRBJ2-3, with TRBD1 identical over 7 bases. Germline CDR1 SGHAT, CDR2 FQDESV (reference sequence). The J segment lost 0 bases and the V segment lost 5 bases, leaving 8 bases of the junction unmatched. The CDR3 contains 16 residues. Written as DNA, the CDR3 is TGTGCCAGCAGCAAACGGGACAGCTCTAGCACAGATACGCAGTATTTT. It codes for CASSKRDSSSTDTQYF.

This chain links TRBV7-2 with TRBJ1-2; D is ambiguous. The germline V gene encodes CDR1 SGHTA and CDR2 FQGNSA. Trimming removed 0 bases at V and 4 bases at J, with 9 bases between. CDR3 length equals 14 residues. CDR3 DNA: TGTGCCAGCAGCTTAGCAAGAGTTATCTATGGCTACACCTTC. As protein: CASSLARVIYGYTF.

The V and J genes are TRBV5-5 and TRBJ1-5; weak D call: TRBD1 (5 bases). In germline, CDR1 is SGHKS, CDR2 YYEKEE (reference sequence). The V gene lost 4 bases and the J gene lost 6 bases, with 14 bases spanning the gap. CDR3 length: 14 residues. DNA for the CDR3: TGTGCCAGCAGCGCGGCATTGGGGGGTCAGCCCCAGCATTTT. This encodes CASSAALGGQPQHF.

V usage is TRBV21-1 and J usage is TRBJ2-4; the D call TRBD1 from the table was never checked on the DNA. TRBV21-1 is a pseudogene segment. The CDR3 spans 16 residues. CDR3 loop: CASRWVDRVAKNIQYF. For the CDR3, the DNA is TGTGCCAGCAGATGGGTCGACAGGGTCGCCAAAAACATTCAGTACTTC.

This sequence joins TRBV29-1 and TRBJ1-5; 8 bases line up with TRBD1. V was pared by 4 bases and J by 4 bases, with 3 bases of the junction left unmatched. The CDR3 sequence is 13 residues long. From germline, CDR1 is SQVTM and CDR2 ANQGSEA. CDR3 coding DNA: TGCAGCGTTGGGACAGGGAGGAATCAGCCCCAGCATTTT. The encoded protein is CSVGTGRNQPQHF. The full variable domain, in which reference TRBV29-1 and TRBJ1-5 provide the parts outside the CDR3, is SAVISQKPSRDICQRGTSLTIQCQVDSQVTMMFWYRQQPGQSLTLIATANQGSEATYESGFVIDKFPISRPNLTFSTLTVSNMSPEDSSIYLCSVGTGRNQPQHFGDGTRLSIL.

V is TRBV7-3 and J is TRBJ1-1; perhaps TRBD1 as D (5 bases). Germline V gene data show CDR1 as SGHTA and CDR2 as FQGTGA. V was clipped by 5 bases and J by 3 bases, with 10 bases between them. The CDR3 runs to 13 residues. CDR3 in DNA: TGTGCCAGCAGCGCAGGGCGGCACACTGAAGCTTTCTTT. It encodes CASSAGRHTEAFF. The full variable domain, with the rest looked up from reference TRBV7-3 and TRBJ1-1, is GAGVSQTPSNKVTEKGKYVELRCDPISGHTALYWYRQSLGQGPEFLIYFQGTGAADDSGLPNDRFFAVRPEGSVSTLKIQRTERGDSAVYLCASSAGRHTEAFFGQGTRLTVV.

This chain uses TRBV7-3 with TRBJ2-7; 7 bases align to TRBD1. This CDR3 has 14 amino acids. V was clipped by 5 bases and J by 4 bases; unmatched bases: 8. The germline CDR1 and CDR2 sequences are SGHTA and FQGTGA. CDR3 protein: CASSSGTEPYEQYF. DNA for the CDR3: TGTGCCAGCAGCAGTGGGACAGAGCCGTACGAGCAGTACTTC.

The chain combines TRBV5-1 with TRBJ2-7; D is uncertain. The CDR3 contains 13 residues. Germline V lookup: CDR1 SGHRS, CDR2 YFSETQ. Trimming took off 2 bases at V and 3 bases at J, with 9 bases between the two ends. This CDR3 is CASSFGVLYEQYF. In DNA, the CDR3 is TGCGCCAGCAGCTTTGGAGTCCTCTACGAGCAGTACTTC.

The rearrangement joins TRBV3-1 (or the pseudogene TRBV3-2) to TRBJ2-5; the match to TRBD2 covers 10 bases. J lost 2 bases, V lost 4 bases, and 7 bases had no gene match. Germline CDR1 and CDR2: LGHDT and YNNKEL (reference sequence). The CDR3 consists of 16 residues. The CDR3 sequence is CASSPRSGGLQETQYF. The CDR3 nucleotides read TGTGCCAGCAGCCCGCGTAGCGGGGGGCTTCAAGAGACCCAGTACTTC.

The genes are TRBV18 and TRBJ1-4, with a possible D match to TRBD1 (5 bases). V was cut by 3 bases and J by 7 bases, with 15 bases left in between. The CDR3 is 15 amino acids. Germline loops: CDR1 KGHSH, CDR2 LQKENI. For the CDR3, the DNA is TGTGCCAGCTCACCCTCGGAGGGGCAGGGTGAAAAACTGTTTTTT. Encoded protein: CASSPSEGQGEKLFF.

Comments on this clone: A read error may account for a junction end that differs from germline. This rearrangement joins TRBV7-6 to TRBJ2-2; 8 bases agree with TRBD1. The CDR3 length is 16 residues. Per germline, CDR1 SGHVS and CDR2 FNYEAQ. CDR3 protein: CASRLGAGGVAGELFF. The CDR3 nucleotides read TGTGCCAGCAGATTAGGGGCAGGGGGCGTTGCCGGGGAGCTGTTTTTT.

This chain joins TRBV2 and TRBJ1-6, with no clear D. Germline V gene data show CDR1 as SNHLY and CDR2 as FYNNEI. V lost 4 bases and J lost 7, with 5 bases in between. CDR3 length: 12 amino acids. CDR3 protein: CASSGRNSPLHF. The CDR3 nucleotides read TGTGCCAGCAGTGGCAGGAATTCACCCCTCCACTTT.

The chain employs TRBV9 and TRBJ1-3, with a tentative D call TRBD1 (5 bases). The length of the CDR3 is 14 residues. Trimming took 2 bases from V and 3 from J, leaving 9 bases between them. Germline V gene lookup returns CDR1 SGDLS and CDR2 YYNGEE. The CDR3 loop is CASSVGQGGNTIYF. The CDR3 bases are TGTGCCAGCAGCGTCGGGCAGGGTGGAAACACCATATATTTT.

This clone showed up just once. The rearrangement links TRBV18 to TRBJ1-3; D is undetermined. In germline, CDR1 is KGHSH, CDR2 LQKENI. V was clipped by 2 bases and J by 0 bases, with 11 bases between them. The CDR3 has 16 residues. This CDR3 reads CASSPVKGLSGNTIYF. The DNA for the CDR3 is TGTGCCAGCTCACCAGTTAAAGGACTCTCTGGAAACACCATATATTTT.

The rearrangement links TRBV19 to TRBJ1-6; TRBD1 matches 7 bases. This CDR3 spans 16 amino acids. Germline values: CDR1 LNHDA, CDR2 SQIVND (reference sequence). The V and J ends lost 8 bases and 5 bases, in that order; junction bases with no gene match: 12. The CDR3 DNA is TGTGCCAGTTCTCGACAGGGAATCTTTGATAATTCACCCCTCCACTTT. It specifies CASSRQGIFDNSPLHF.

The chain combines TRBV6-6 with TRBJ2-5; tentatively, D is TRBD2 (6 bases). CDR3 length: 14 residues. Germline CDR1 reads MNHNY; CDR2 reads SVGAGI (reference sequence). V lost 3 bases to trimming and J lost 2 bases, with 10 bases between them. Written as DNA, the CDR3 is TGTGCCAGCAGTTATGGGGGGAAACAAGAGACCCAGTACTTC. Its protein is CASSYGGKQETQYF.

The gene calls are TRBV6-5 and TRBJ1-3; D is perhaps TRBD1 (5 bases). The V and J ends lost 6 bases and 2 bases respectively, with 14 bases between them. Germline V gene data show CDR1 as MNHEY and CDR2 as SVGAGI. This CDR3 spans 15 amino acids. The DNA of the CDR3 is TGTGCCAGCAGGAAAGACAGTGGGCCTGGAAACACCATATATTTT. This codes for CASRKDSGPGNTIYF.

V is TRBV12-3 or TRBV12-4 and J is TRBJ1-2, with TRBD1 matching 8 bases. Trimming cost V 6 bases and J 8 bases; bases outside gene matches: 8. The CDR3 totals 13 residues. In DNA form, the CDR3 reads TGTGCCAGCAGAGGTTCGACAGGGGAAGGCTACACCTTC. It is translated as CASRGSTGEGYTF.

The chain joins TRBV9 to TRBJ2-5, with D possibly TRBD2 on 6 matching bases. Germline V gives CDR1 SGDLS, CDR2 YYNGEE. Trimming removed 0 bases at V and 1 base at J, with 10 bases between. The CDR3 extends over 15 amino acids. The CDR3 reads CASSVGGGFQETQYF. The CDR3 nucleotides are TGTGCCAGCAGCGTAGGTGGGGGGTTCCAAGAGACCCAGTACTTC.

The gene calls are TRBV11-3 and TRBJ2-2; D remains ambiguous. This CDR3 has 13 amino acids. The V gene lost 5 bases and the J gene lost 6 bases, with 10 bases spanning the gap. Looked up from germline, CDR1 is SGHNT and CDR2 is YENEEA. CDR3 residues: CASSPPRSGELFF. In DNA form, the CDR3 reads TGTGCCAGCAGCCCGCCTAGATCCGGGGAGCTGTTTTTT. The full variable domain, its missing parts supplied by reference TRBV11-3 and TRBJ2-2, is EAGVVQSPRYKIIEKKQPVAFWCNPISGHNTLYWYLQNLGQGPELLIRYENEEAVDDSQLPKDRFSAERLKGVDSTLKIQPAELGDSAVYLCASSPPRSGELFFGEGSRLTVL.